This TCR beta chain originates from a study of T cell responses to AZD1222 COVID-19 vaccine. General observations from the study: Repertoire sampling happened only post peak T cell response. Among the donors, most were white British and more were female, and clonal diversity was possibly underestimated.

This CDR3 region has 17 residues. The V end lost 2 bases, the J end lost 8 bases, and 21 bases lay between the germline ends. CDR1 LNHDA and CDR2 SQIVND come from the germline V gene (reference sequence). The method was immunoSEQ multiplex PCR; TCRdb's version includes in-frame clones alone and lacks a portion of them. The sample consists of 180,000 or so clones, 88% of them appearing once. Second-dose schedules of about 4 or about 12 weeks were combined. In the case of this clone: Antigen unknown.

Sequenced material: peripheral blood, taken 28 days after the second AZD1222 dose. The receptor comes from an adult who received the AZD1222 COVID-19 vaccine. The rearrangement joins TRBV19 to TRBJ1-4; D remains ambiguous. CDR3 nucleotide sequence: TGTGCCAGTAGTATACATACGATTGGGATCCCGGACGAAAAACTGTTTTTT. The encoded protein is CASSIHTIGIPDEKLFF.